A selection of T cell receptor beta chains follows, all from one sample in a study of cytomegalovirus exposure and HLA in healthy donors. Method: immunoSEQ multiplex PCR; TCRdb's copy keeps in-frame clones and lacks some. In the table there are 95,000 to 110,000 clones, 60% to 80% of which are singletons. The material sequenced was PBMCs. Source of these receptors: a man aged 18 to 35 in good health and CMV-seronegative. Both conserved end residues are part of each CDR3. D genes are given only for firm matches. A clone size is listed for some rows: how often the clone was seen (once, few, many), or a class if it is expanded.

size	J	D	V	DNA	CDR3
-	TRBJ1-1	-	TRBV9	TGTGCCAGCAGTGAAGACAGTTTGAACACTGAAGCTTTCTTT	CASSEDSLNTEAFF
-	TRBJ2-3	TRBD2	TRBV2	TGTGCCAGCAGGGAACACAACCTAGCGGGGGGCGCGGATACGCAGTATTTT	CASREHNLAGGADTQYF
-	TRBJ2-7	TRBD1	TRBV6-5	TGTGCCAGCAGTTACTCGGGACAGGGGGTTTACGAGCAGTACTTC	CASSYSGQGVYEQYF
-	TRBJ1-1	-	TRBV11-2	TGTGCCAGCAGCTTAGGGGCAGGGAAGGACACTGAAGCTTTCTTT	CASSLGAGKDTEAFF
-	TRBJ2-2	TRBD2	TRBV4-3	TGCGCCAGCAGCCAAGAGGGAGCGGGGGGCCCGGGCACCGGGGAGCTGTTTTTT	CASSQEGAGGPGTGELFF
-	TRBJ2-7	TRBD1	TRBV7-9	TGTGCCAGCAGCTCGGGACAGCCCTCCTACGAGCAGTACTTC	CASSSGQPSYEQYF
-	TRBJ2-7	TRBD1	TRBV5-6	TGTGCCAGCAGCCCGCGGGACAGGGAATTCGGCGAGCAGTACTTC	CASSPRDREFGEQYF
-	TRBJ1-2	TRBD1	TRBV5-1	TGCGCCAGCAGCCTCATGACAGGGACGGACTATGGCTACACCTTC	CASSLMTGTDYGYTF
-	TRBJ2-3	TRBD2	TRBV27	TGTGCCAGCAGTTTATGGGCGGGGGGGAGCACAGATACGCAGTATTTT	CASSLWAGGSTDTQYF
-	TRBJ2-7	-	TRBV29-1	TGCAGCGTTGTTAAGGGGGCCTACGAGCAGTACTTC	CSVVKGAYEQYF
-	TRBJ2-3	-	TRBV12-5	TGTGCTAGTGCCACCTCCCTAACCACAGATACGCAGTATTTT	CASATSLTTDTQYF
-	TRBJ2-7	-	TRBV6-5	TGTGCCAGCAGTTCCCTCAGCTACGAGCAGTACTTC	CASSSLSYEQYF
once	TRBJ2-1	TRBD2	TRBV27	TGTGCCAGCAGTAGGACGGGGGGGAGGGATGAGCAGTTCTTC	CASSRTGGRDEQFF
-	TRBJ1-2	-	TRBV5-6	TGTGCCAGCAGCTTGGGAGGGGGAGATGGCTACCCCTTC	CASSLGGGDGYPF
-	TRBJ2-1	-	TRBV6-5	TGTGCCACCGAGGGGGGGGGCCCCTACAATGAGCAGTTCTTC	CATEGGGPYNEQFF
-	TRBJ1-5	TRBD1	TRBV7-2	TGTGCCAGCAGCTTAGCCGGGACAGACGGGTATCAGCCCCAGCATTTT	CASSLAGTDGYQPQHF
-	TRBJ2-7	-	TRBV2	TGTGCCGTCCGGGTGATTGGAGGGACCGACGAGCAGTACTTC	CAVRVIGGTDEQYF
-	TRBJ2-3	TRBD1	TRBV6-1	TGTGCCAGCAGGACAGGGCGAGATACGCAGTATTTT	CASRTGRDTQYF
-	TRBJ1-2	-	TRBV5-1	TGCGCCAGCAGCTTGGGGCCGTTGGCAGGGCATGGCTACACCTTC	CASSLGPLAGHGYTF
few	TRBJ1-1	TRBD1	TRBV6-6	TGTGCCAGCAGTTACCCCACAGGGGCGAACACTGAAGCTTTCTTT	CASSYPTGANTEAFF
-	TRBJ2-7	-	TRBV28	TGTGCCAGCAGGGTCGGGGTGGCTTACGAGCAGTACTTC	CASRVGVAYEQYF
-	TRBJ1-3	-	TRBV10-2	TGCGCCAGCAGCCCCGGGACACTTCTCCTGGGAAACACCATATATTTT	CASSPGTLLLGNTIYF
-	TRBJ1-3	TRBD1	TRBV19	TGTGCCAGTAGTAGGGGGACAGGTGGAAACACCATATATTTT	CASSRGTGGNTIYF
-	TRBJ1-1	-	TRBV28	TGTGCCAGCAGTCACACCGGGGCTTTCTTT	CASSHTGAFF
-	TRBJ2-1	TRBD2	TRBV11-3	TGTGCCAGCAGCGTAGGACTAGCGGGGGGCGGGGATGAGCAGTTCTTC	CASSVGLAGGGDEQFF
-	TRBJ2-7	TRBD1	TRBV5-4	TGTGCCAGCAGCTCCCCGACCGGGACAGGGACCTACGAGCAGTACTTC	CASSSPTGTGTYEQYF
-	TRBJ2-1	-	TRBV29-1	TGCAGCGGGCTTAACAATGAGCAGTTCTTC	CSGLNNEQFF
-	TRBJ2-4	TRBD1	TRBV27	TGTGCCAGCAGTTTGTGGAGGGGACAGGGCAGTTCCATTCAGTACTTC	CASSLWRGQGSSIQYF
-	TRBJ2-7	-	TRBV29-1	TGCAGCGTTGAAGATCATAGCTCCTACGAGCAGTACTTC	CSVEDHSSYEQYF
-	TRBJ1-2	-	TRBV19	TGTGCCAGTAGTACGCAGGTTGTGGGTGACTATGGCTACACCTTC	CASSTQVVGDYGYTF
-	TRBJ1-6	TRBD1	TRBV2	TGTGCCAGCGCGGACAGGGGATATTCACCCCTCCACTTT	CASADRGYSPLHF
once	TRBJ1-1	-	TRBV6-1	TGTGCCACAGCAAAGGCAGGGGACACTGAAGCTTTCTTT	CATAKAGDTEAFF
-	TRBJ1-6	-	TRBV6-1	TGTGCCAGCATGGAGAATTCACCCCTCCACTTT	CASMENSPLHF
-	TRBJ1-1	-	TRBV4-3	TGCGCCAGCAGCCAAGATATCGTGAACACTGAAGCTTTCTTT	CASSQDIVNTEAFF
-	TRBJ1-2	TRBD1	TRBV4-2	TGTGCCAGCAGCCAGGGACAGGGGACGGTGATCTATGGCTACACCTTC	CASSQGQGTVIYGYTF
-	TRBJ2-7	-	TRBV6-5	TGTGCCAGCAGTGAAGTTAACCGGGGCGAGCAGTACTTC	CASSEVNRGEQYF
-	TRBJ2-3	TRBD1	TRBV20-1	TGCAGTGCTAGAGTAGGGGGCACGCAGTATTTT	CSARVGGTQYF
-	TRBJ2-5	-	TRBV5-1	TGCGCCAGCAGCTTGGCCCCAGGGCCAGAGACCCAGTACTTC	CASSLAPGPETQYF
many	TRBJ2-2	-	TRBV19	TGTGCCAGTAGTCGGGGGTGGATGAACACCGGGGAGCTGTTTTTT	CASSRGWMNTGELFF
few	TRBJ1-5	TRBD1	TRBV19	TGTGCCAGTAGCCCCCCGGGACAGATAAATCAGCCCCAGCATTTT	CASSPPGQINQPQHF
once	TRBJ2-1	-	TRBV2	TGTGCCAGCAGTGAAGATGACTCCCGGAGCTACAATGAGCAGTTCTTC	CASSEDDSRSYNEQFF
once	TRBJ2-1	TRBD2	TRBV5-4	TGTGCCAGCAGCTTTGGGGGGGTCCACAATGAGCAGTTCTTC	CASSFGGVHNEQFF
few	TRBJ2-1	TRBD2	TRBV4-2	TGTGCCAGCAGCCAGACTCGGGGTAGCGGGGGCTCCTACAATGAGCAGTTCTTC	CASSQTRGSGGSYNEQFF
-	TRBJ1-2	-	TRBV27	TGTGCCAGCAGTTTTTCAGGAAACTATGGCTACACCTTC	CASSFSGNYGYTF
-	TRBJ1-4	-	TRBV19	TGTGCCAGTAGTATTAGTTGGAGCGGCGAAAAACTGTTTTTT	CASSISWSGEKLFF
-	TRBJ2-7	TRBD2	TRBV9	TGTGCCAGCAGCGCCCTGGGACTAGCGGGCGTCGACGAGCAGTACTTC	CASSALGLAGVDEQYF
-	TRBJ1-1	-	TRBV7-6	TGTGCCAGCAGCAGATGGCAGGGGCCGTCCACTGAAGCTTTCTTT	CASSRWQGPSTEAFF
-	TRBJ2-7	TRBD2	TRBV7-2	TGTGCCAGCAGTAGGGGGGGGACTAGCTACGAGCAGTACTTC	CASSRGGTSYEQYF
-	TRBJ1-5	-	TRBV7-2	TGTGCCAGCAGCTTTTTCGGGAATCAGCCCCAGCATTTT	CASSFFGNQPQHF
-	TRBJ2-5	-	TRBV7-2	TGTGCCAGCAGCTTAAGTGCGGGCCAAGAGACCCAGTACTTC	CASSLSAGQETQYF
-	TRBJ1-2	-	TRBV7-2	TGTGCCAGCAGTCTCAGGCGGGTCCCGACTAACTATGGCTACACCTTC	CASSLRRVPTNYGYTF
-	TRBJ2-1	TRBD1	TRBV5-1	TGCGCCAGCAGCTTTTTCCCGGGACAGGGAGGCAATGAGCAGTTCTTC	CASSFFPGQGGNEQFF
-	TRBJ2-3	TRBD2	TRBV11-1	TGTGCCAGTACTCTACTAGCGTCTACGACAGATACGCAGTATTTT	CASTLLASTTDTQYF
-	TRBJ2-5	-	TRBV7-9	TGTGCCAGCAGCTTCGGCCAGGCCGCGGGGACCCAGTACTTC	CASSFGQAAGTQYF
-	TRBJ1-4	-	TRBV7-9	TGTGCCAGCAGCTTCAGACAGGCCGGGGAAAAACTGTTTTTT	CASSFRQAGEKLFF
-	TRBJ1-1	TRBD1	TRBV5-4	TGTGCCAGCAGGGGGCGGCCGACAGGGGGCACGGTGAACACTGAAGCTTTCTTT	CASRGRPTGGTVNTEAFF